The 12 T cell receptor beta chains below all came from one sample that was sequenced in a study of cytomegalovirus exposure and HLA in healthy donors. The PCR contained 60 Vbeta and 13 Jbeta primers. Data came from immunoSEQ multiplex PCR; TCRdb stores just in-frame clones and leaves some out. The table shows over 95,000 clones, with 77% occurring only once. The sample taken for sequencing was PBMCs. These receptors originate from a man aged 40-50 years in good health and CMV-seropositive.

V is TRBV7-9 and J is TRBJ1-6; D perhaps matches TRBD1 (5 bases). This CDR3 is built from 15 residues. CDR1 and CDR2 (germline): SEHNR, FQNEAQ (reference sequence). V gave up 4 bases and J gave up 9 bases, with 16 bases separating them. CDR3 sequence reads: CASSYYRGEGSPLHF. CDR3 DNA: TGTGCCAGCAGCTATTATCGGGGGGAAGGTTCACCCCTCCACTTT.

V usage is TRBV6-6 and J usage is TRBJ2-3, with D possibly TRBD2 on 6 matching bases. V was trimmed by 4 bases and J by 6 bases, leaving 14 bases between them. This CDR3 contains 14 residues. Germline assignment: CDR1 MNHNY and CDR2 SVGAGI (reference sequence). The CDR3 region is CASSLLAGSDTQYF. CDR3 nucleotide sequence: TGTGCCAGCAGTTTACTAGCCGGCTCCGATACGCAGTATTTT.

CDR3 in DNA: TGTGCCAGCAGAGTCTTAGGGGCCAGCACAGATACGCAGTATTTT. It translates to CASRVLGASTDTQYF. The J gene is TRBJ2-3, the V gene TRBV5-5; D is possibly TRBD1 (5 bases). Germline V gene lookup returns CDR1 SGHKS and CDR2 YYEKEE (reference sequence). V lost 5 bases, J lost 0 bases, and 13 bases lay in between. This CDR3 is built from 15 residues.

V is TRBV2 and J is TRBJ2-7, with 7 bases lining up with TRBD1. From germline, CDR1 is SNHLY and CDR2 FYNNEI. The trim removed 6 bases at V and 0 bases at J, leaving 8 bases unmatched. This CDR3 has 15 residues. CDR3: CASSRQTGSSYEQYF. CDR3 in DNA: TGTGCCAGCAGCAGACAGACAGGGAGCTCCTACGAGCAGTACTTC. Together with reference TRBV2 and TRBJ2-7, the CDR3 gives the full variable domain: EPEVTQTPSHQVTQMGQEVILRCVPISNHLYFYWYRQILGQKVEFLVSFYNNEISEKSEIFDDQFSVERPDGSNFTLKIRSTKLEDSAMYFCASSRQTGSSYEQYFGPGTRLTVT.

The chain has TRBV7-2 and TRBJ2-1; possibly TRBD1 for D (6 bases). V was cut by 1 base and J by 7 bases, with 8 bases left in between. This CDR3 spans 13 amino acids. Germline lookup yields CDR1 SGHTA and CDR2 FQGNSA. The CDR3 DNA reads TGTGCCAGCAGCTTAGGGACAGTTAATGAGCAGTTCTTC. Translation: CASSLGTVNEQFF.

This clone showed up just a few times. The V and J genes are TRBV2 and TRBJ2-3, with D maybe TRBD1 (5 bases). The CDR3 spans 15 residues. The germline gives CDR1 SNHLY, CDR2 FYNNEI. V was cut by 1 base and J by 1 base, with 9 bases left in between. CDR3: CASSEGRRGTDTQYF. In nucleotides, the CDR3 is TGTGCCAGCAGTGAAGGACGCAGGGGCACAGATACGCAGTATTTT.

The chain carries TRBV7-2 and TRBJ1-5; TRBD1 might be the D (6 bases). Looked up from germline, CDR1 is SGHTA and CDR2 is FQGNSA. This CDR3 spans 17 amino acids. V dropped 5 bases and J dropped 0 bases, with 17 bases sitting between them. This CDR3 is CASSPVRGGNSNQPQHF. The DNA of the CDR3 is TGTGCCAGCAGCCCCGTAAGGGGGGGGAATAGCAATCAGCCCCAGCATTTT.

The CDR3 bases are TGTGCCAGCAGAAAAGGGCGGGGCGGAGGACGCGAGCAGTACTTC. The encoded protein is CASRKGRGGGREQYF. The chain carries TRBV5-8 and TRBJ2-7, with a possible D match to TRBD2 (6 bases). This CDR3 has 15 residues. V dropped 5 bases and J dropped 6 bases, with 21 bases sitting between them. CDR1 is SGHTS, CDR2 YDEGEE, per germline.

The CDR3 sequence: CASSQDLRGLGTEAFF. The CDR3 DNA reads as TGCGCCAGCAGCCAAGATCTCAGGGGGCTGGGGACTGAAGCTTTCTTT. The chain recombines TRBV4-1 with TRBJ1-1; 8 bases agree with TRBD1. The germline V gene has CDR1 MGHRA and CDR2 YSYEKL. The CDR3 sequence is 16 residues long. The V and J ends lost 0 bases and 5 bases, in that order; junction bases with no gene match: 8.

The chain links TRBV5-1 to TRBJ2-7, with 9 positions matching TRBD1. V dropped 0 bases and J dropped 0; count of bases not matched to a gene: 4. The CDR3 covers 16 residues. Germline V lookup: CDR1 SGHRS, CDR2 YFSETQ. The CDR3 sequence: CASSLDMGQGSYEQYF. In nucleotides, the CDR3 is TGCGCCAGCAGCTTGGACATGGGACAGGGCTCCTACGAGCAGTACTTC.

This chain uses TRBV28 with TRBJ1-2; 9 bases map to TRBD1. The CDR3 runs to 19 residues. The germline gives CDR1 MDHEN, CDR2 SYDVKM. Losses at the gene ends were 6 bases for V and 4 bases for J; bases not matched to a gene: 21. The CDR3 loop reads CASSLPPPGQGRLSYGYTF. The CDR3 region has the DNA TGTGCCAGCAGCTTGCCCCCCCCGGGACAGGGTCGGTTGTCCTATGGCTACACCTTC.

This chain uses TRBV7-2 with TRBJ1-3; 8 nucleotides align to TRBD1. This CDR3 spans 15 amino acids. CDR1 is SGHTA, CDR2 FQGNSA, per germline. After removal of 1 base from V and 4 bases from J, the junction contained 3 bases not matched to a gene. Written as DNA, the CDR3 is TGTGCCAGCAGCTTAGTGGCAGGGGGCGGAAACACCATATATTTT. Protein: CASSLVAGGGNTIYF.